These 12 T cell receptor beta chains share one sample of origin, sequenced in a study of molecular identifiers for immune sequencing clone quantification. TCRdb re-analysed the PCR reads in MiXCR, keeping a single row per CDR3 protein. The table has approximately 550,000 distinct CDR3 sequences, less than 30% seen once; the top ten hold under 0.85%. Sequenced material: naive CD8+ T cells from blood, with Jurkat cell RNA spiked in. Specified subset: FACS-sorted CD8+CD4-CCR7+CD45RA+ naive T cells. These receptors were collected from a human donor in good health. Some libraries in this study had Jurkat cell RNA spiked in.

This chain joins TRBV24-1 and TRBJ2-1; 8 positions match TRBD1. The CDR3 is made up of 15 amino acids. The germline gives CDR1 KGHDR, CDR2 SFDVKD. Unmatched junction bases numbered 8, after V lost 4 bases and J lost 7 bases. The CDR3 bases are TGTGCCACCAGTGACACAGGGGGTAGGGGGAATGAGCAGTTCTTC. The encoded protein is CATSDTGGRGNEQFF.

The CDR3 DNA reads TGTGCCAGCAGAGGGGTCTTCACCCAAGAGACCCAGTACTTC. Its translation: CASRGVFTQETQYF. V usage is TRBV2 and J usage is TRBJ2-5, with D possibly TRBD1 on 5 matching bases. Per germline, CDR1 SNHLY and CDR2 FYNNEI. The CDR3 consists of 14 residues. V lost 6 bases to trimming and J lost 1 base, with 12 bases between them.

This clonotype was found a few times. The gene calls are TRBV6-2 or TRBV6-3 and TRBJ2-3; possible D gene TRBD2, 5 bases. This CDR3 region has 15 residues. The V end lost 7 bases, the J end lost 2 bases, and 16 bases lay between the germline ends. CDR1 and CDR2 from the germline V gene are MNHEY and SVGEGT. CDR3 sequence (DNA): TGTGCCAGCAAACCACTAGGGCTAGCCACAGATACGCAGTATTTT. Amino acid sequence: CASKPLGLATDTQYF.

There are a few counts of this clonotype. The J gene is TRBJ2-7, the V gene TRBV7-9; 10 bases align to TRBD1. Germline CDR1 and CDR2: SEHNR and FQNEAQ (reference sequence). The CDR3 loop spans 15 amino acids. Trimming took 5 bases from V and 3 from J; bases not matched to a gene: 7. This CDR3 is CASSAGQGFGYEQYF. The CDR3 nucleotides read TGTGCCAGCAGCGCGGGACAGGGGTTCGGCTACGAGCAGTACTTC.

This clonotype came up many times. V gene TRBV12-3 or TRBV12-4 combines with J gene TRBJ2-7; D may match TRBD1 or TRBD2 (5 bases each). V dropped 3 bases and J dropped 6 bases, with 21 bases sitting between them. The CDR3 has 16 residues. CDR3 DNA: TGTGCCAGCAGTTTTTTCGGTCAGGGTGACGGAGGCGAGCAGTACTTC. Translated, it gives CASSFFGQGDGGEQYF.

This clonotype appeared many times. The V gene is TRBV4-3, the J gene TRBJ2-7, with 7 bases aligning to TRBD1. Germline V gene data show CDR1 as LGHNA and CDR2 as YSLEER. With 0 bases clipped from V and 9 bases from J, the junction kept 20 bases outside the gene matches. The CDR3 covers 18 residues. In nucleotides, the CDR3 is TGCGCCAGCAGCCAAGAACGGAGACAGGGCCTCCTTAGCCCCGGGCAGTACTTC. Encoded protein: CASSQERRQGLLSPGQYF.

This clonotype was seen ten or more times. The chain combines TRBV12-5 with TRBJ2-5; D remains unclear. The germline V and J ends were trimmed by 4 bases and 4 bases, with 10 bases remaining between them. CDR1 and CDR2 from the germline V gene are LGHNT and FRNRAP. The CDR3 extends over 13 amino acids. This CDR3 reads CASGSQDGETQYF. CDR3 in DNA: TGTGCTAGTGGTTCGCAGGACGGAGAGACCCAGTACTTC.

The sample holds a few counts of this clonotype. V gene TRBV14 combines with J gene TRBJ2-3, with D perhaps matching TRBD1 (5 bases). V lost 0 bases and J lost 2, with 15 bases in between. The CDR3 sequence is 17 residues long. CDR1 is SGHDN and CDR2 is FVKESK in the germline V gene. The CDR3: CASSQDFGAGYTDTQYF. The CDR3 DNA sequence: TGTGCCAGCAGCCAAGATTTCGGTGCAGGGTACACAGATACGCAGTATTTT.

A word on this clonotype: A much larger clone sits a single nucleotide away, making a read error possible. The chain employs TRBV7-2 and TRBJ1-1, with D hard to call. The CDR3 length is 13 residues. From germline, CDR1 is SGHTA and CDR2 FQGNSA. The CDR3 region is CASSLNTNTVAFF. CDR3 in DNA: TGTGCCAGCAGCTTAAACACGAACACTGTAGCTTTCTTT.

In this sample, this clonotype turned up many times. The rearrangement uses TRBV19 and TRBJ1-2; unclear D gene. The CDR3 spans 12 residues. CDR1 is LNHDA, CDR2 SQIVND, per germline (reference sequence). V gave up 3 bases and J gave up 5 bases, with 7 bases separating them. The CDR3 spells CASSMIPYGYTF. In DNA form, the CDR3 reads TGTGCCAGTAGTATGATCCCATATGGCTACACCTTC.

The chain joins TRBV20-1 to TRBJ2-7; tentatively, D is TRBD2 (5 bases). Looked up from germline, CDR1 is DFQATT and CDR2 is SNEGSKA (reference sequence). The length of the CDR3 is 13 residues. V was cut by 5 bases and J by 0 bases, with 11 bases left in between. Here the CDR3 DNA reads TGCAGTGCTGGCGGGCCTGGCTCCTACGAGCAGTACTTC. This encodes CSAGGPGSYEQYF.

This clonotype was seen only a few times. The V call is TRBV12-3 or TRBV12-4, the J call TRBJ2-3; 11 bases agree with TRBD1. V shed 7 bases, J shed 5 bases, and the junction held 8 bases outside the gene matches. The CDR3 runs to 15 residues. CDR3 nucleotide sequence: TGTGCCAGCAAAATGCCGGGACAGGGGGTAGATACGCAGTATTTT. Its protein product is CASKMPGQGVDTQYF.